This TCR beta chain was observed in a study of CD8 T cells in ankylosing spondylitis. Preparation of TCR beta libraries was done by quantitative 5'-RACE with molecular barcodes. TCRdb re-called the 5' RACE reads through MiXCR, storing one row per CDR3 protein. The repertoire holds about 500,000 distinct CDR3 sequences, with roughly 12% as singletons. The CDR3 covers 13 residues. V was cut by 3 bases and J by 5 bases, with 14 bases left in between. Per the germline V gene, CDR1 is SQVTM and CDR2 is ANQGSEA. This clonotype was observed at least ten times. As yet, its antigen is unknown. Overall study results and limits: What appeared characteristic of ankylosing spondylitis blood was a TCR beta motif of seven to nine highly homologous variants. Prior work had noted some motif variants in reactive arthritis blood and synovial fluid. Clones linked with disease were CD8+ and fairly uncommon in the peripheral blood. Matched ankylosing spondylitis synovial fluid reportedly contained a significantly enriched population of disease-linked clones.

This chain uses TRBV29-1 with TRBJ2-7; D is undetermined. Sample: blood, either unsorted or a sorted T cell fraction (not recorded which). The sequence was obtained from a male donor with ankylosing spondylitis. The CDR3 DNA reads TGCAGCGTTGACACTGGAGTTTGGAACGAGCAGTACTTC. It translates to CSVDTGVWNEQYF.